This TCR beta chain is drawn from a study of CD8+ T cells in alopecia areata. Study-level points and caveats: Mice showed clearer TCR sharing than patients did, a gap that was possibly HLA-related.

Extraction of RNA preceded its reverse transcription into cDNA, which served as the sequencing template. TCRdb keeps only in-frame clones here, not all; method: immunoSEQ multiplex PCR. Of under 130,000 clones in the sample, approximately 58% were seen once. It was from PBMCs that CD4+ and CD8+ T cells were sorted. This clone occurred many times. Antigen specificity is unknown. The germline CDR1 and CDR2 sequences are SEHNR and FQNEAQ (reference sequence). This CDR3 region has 15 residues. Trimming took 3 bases from V and 0 from J, leaving 9 bases between them. This TCR derives from a human donor in good health. V usage is TRBV7-9 and J usage is TRBJ1-3; a possible D gene is TRBD1 (5 bases). The sample consisted of CD4+ T cells sorted from blood. The CDR3 sequence is CASSLGDLSGNTIYF. CDR3 bases: TGTGCCAGCAGCTTGGGGGATCTCTCTGGAAACACCATATATTTT.